This T cell receptor (beta chain) was sequenced in a study of T cell changes during pregnancy in multiple sclerosis. The CDR3 has 15 residues. V was pared by 1 base and J by 0 bases, with 7 bases between. The V gene's germline CDR1 is LNHDA and CDR2 SQIVND (reference sequence). Clones were sequenced by immunoSEQ multiplex PCR, and TCRdb holds only the in-frame ones, with some missing. The data show around 72,000 clones, just over 90% seen once. The sequence came from a female donor with multiple sclerosis, enrolled in a pregnancy study. This specimen was CD4+ T cells from peripheral blood mononuclear cells, taken before pregnancy. The rearrangement joins TRBV19 to TRBJ1-3; D is ambiguous. The CDR3 region is CASSIVQSSGNTIYF. CDR3 coding DNA: TGTGCCAGTAGTATAGTCCAGTCCTCTGGAAACACCATATATTTT. Full variable domain (outside the CDR3, taken from reference TRBV19 and TRBJ1-3): DGGITQSPKYLFRKEGQNVTLSCEQNLNHDAMYWYRQDPGQGLRLIYYSQIVNDFQKGDIAEGYSVSREKKESFPLTVTSAQKNPTAFYLCASSIVQSSGNTIYFGEGSWLTVV.